This T cell receptor (beta chain) is from a study of siplizumab effects on memory and regulatory T cells. Some clones are missing from TCRdb's copy, which holds only in-frame ones; the method was immunoSEQ multiplex PCR. The sample yields 70,000 to 100,000 clones, roughly 96% seen once. The CDR3 is made up of 12 amino acids. V gave up 6 bases and J gave up 8 bases, with 13 bases separating them. Germline V gene data show CDR1 as MNHNS and CDR2 as SASEGT. The rearrangement uses TRBV6-1 and TRBJ1-2; no firm D call. The clonotype comes from a human donor in good health. Material: naive CD4+ T cells sorted from blood. The CDR3 spells CASSADHYGYTF. The DNA for the CDR3 is TGTGCCAGCAGCGCCGATCATTACGGCTACACCTTC.